The sequence of this TCR beta chain was determined in a study of T-cell memory formation after mild COVID-19. CDR1 is WSHSY, CDR2 SAAADI, per germline. Trimming removed 3 bases at V and 3 bases at J, with 6 bases between. The CDR3 runs to 13 residues. General study points: Later expanders leaned toward CD4+, whereas clones contracting from day 15 to 85 were balanced CD4/CD8. Cross-reactive memory appears to have joined, as suggested by some responding clones showing up in pre-infection memory.

One entry per CDR3 protein results from TCRdb running MiXCR on the 5' RACE reads. The sample includes some 290,000 distinct CDR3 sequences, around 16% of them seen just once. A word on this clonotype: Antigen unknown.

This chain joins TRBV10-2 and TRBJ2-1; no clear D. This TCR came from a man younger than 30 who had mild COVID-19 (a few samples of this study predate the infection). Cell type and time point are not known. Sequenced material: PBMCs or a T cell subset sorted from them (not recorded which). This CDR3 reads CASSDRNYNEQFF. CDR3 DNA sequence: TGCGCCAGCAGTGACAGAAACTACAATGAGCAGTTCTTC.